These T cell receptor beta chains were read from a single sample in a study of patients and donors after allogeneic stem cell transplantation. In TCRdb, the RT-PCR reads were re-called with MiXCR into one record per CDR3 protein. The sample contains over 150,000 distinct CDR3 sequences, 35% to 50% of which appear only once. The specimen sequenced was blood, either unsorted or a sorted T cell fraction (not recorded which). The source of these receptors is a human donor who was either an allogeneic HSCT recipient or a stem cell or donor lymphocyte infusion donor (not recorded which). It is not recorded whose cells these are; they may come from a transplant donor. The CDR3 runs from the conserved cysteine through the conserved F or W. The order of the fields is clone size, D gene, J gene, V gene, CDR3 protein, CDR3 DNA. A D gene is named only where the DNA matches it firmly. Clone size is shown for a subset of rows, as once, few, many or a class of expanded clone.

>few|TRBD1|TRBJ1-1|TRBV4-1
CASSHPQGADTEAFF
TGCGCCAGCAGCCATCCACAGGGGGCTGACACTGAAGCTTTCTTT
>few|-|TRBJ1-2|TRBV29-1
CSVEDLRVGYTF
TGCAGCGTTGAAGATCTCAGGGTAGGCTACACCTTC
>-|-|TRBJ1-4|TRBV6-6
CASRLDEKLFF
TGTGCCAGCAGGCTGGATGAAAAACTGTTTTTT
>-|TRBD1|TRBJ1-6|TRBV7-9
CASSFYRGRGSPLHF
TGTGCCAGCAGCTTTTACAGGGGAAGGGGTTCACCCCTCCACTTT
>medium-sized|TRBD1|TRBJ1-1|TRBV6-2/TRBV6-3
CAIKQGENTEAFF
TGTGCCATCAAACAGGGGGAGAACACTGAAGCTTTCTTT
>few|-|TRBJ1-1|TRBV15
CATSRDVGREAFF
TGTGCCACCAGCAGAGATGTCGGGCGTGAAGCTTTCTTT
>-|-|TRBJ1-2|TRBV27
CASRVGVGSVYGYTF
TGTGCCAGCCGAGTTGGGGTTGGGAGTGTCTATGGCTACACCTTC
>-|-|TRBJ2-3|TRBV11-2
CASSLEINTDTQYF
TGTGCCAGCAGCTTGGAGATAAACACAGATACGCAGTATTTT
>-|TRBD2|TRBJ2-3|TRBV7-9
CASSLIMSGSFSTDTQYF
TGTGCCAGCAGCTTAATCATGAGCGGGAGTTTTAGCACAGATACGCAGTATTTT
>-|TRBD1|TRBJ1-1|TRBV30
CARTGVGGLLNTEAFF
TGTGCCCGGACAGGCGTAGGGGGCCTTCTGAACACTGAAGCTTTCTTT
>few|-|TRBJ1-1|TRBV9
CASSADGGPMNTEAFF
TGTGCCAGCAGCGCGGACGGAGGCCCCATGAACACTGAAGCTTTCTTT
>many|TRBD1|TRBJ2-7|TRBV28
CASSTQKTGGYEQYF
TGTGCCAGCAGTACCCAAAAGACAGGGGGCTACGAGCAGTACTTC
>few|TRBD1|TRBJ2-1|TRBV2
CASSARRGTGGASYNEQFF
TGTGCCAGCAGTGCCCGGAGGGGGACAGGGGGCGCCTCCTACAATGAGCAGTTCTTC
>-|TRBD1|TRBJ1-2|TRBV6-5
CASSSVSGTVNYGYTF
TGTGCCAGCAGTTCCGTATCCGGGACAGTTAACTATGGCTACACCTTC
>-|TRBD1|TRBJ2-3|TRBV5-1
CASSPGQGGTTDTQYF
TGCGCCAGCAGCCCCGGACAGGGCGGTACCACAGATACGCAGTATTTT
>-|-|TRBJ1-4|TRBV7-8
CASSLQEEKLFF
TGTGCCAGCAGCTTACAGGAAGAAAAACTGTTTTTT
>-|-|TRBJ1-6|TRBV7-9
CASSSTGPLGSPLHF
TGTGCCAGCAGTTCAACAGGTCCGCTGGGATCACCCCTCCACTTT
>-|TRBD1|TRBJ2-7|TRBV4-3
CASSQEGTGHYEQYF
TGCGCCAGCAGCCAAGAAGGGACAGGGCATTACGAGCAGTACTTC
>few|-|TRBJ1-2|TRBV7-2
CASSPPGIGYTF
TGTGCCAGCAGCCCACCGGGAATTGGCTACACCTTC
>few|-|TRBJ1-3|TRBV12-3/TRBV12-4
CASSLKAGSSGNTIYF
TGTGCCAGCAGTTTGAAGGCCGGTAGCTCTGGAAACACCATATATTTT
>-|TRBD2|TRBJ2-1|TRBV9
CASTAGGEEQFF
TGTGCCAGCACGGCGGGAGGGGAGGAGCAGTTCTTC
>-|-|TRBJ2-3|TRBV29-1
CSVEMRLESDTQYF
TGCAGCGTTGAAATGAGACTAGAATCAGATACGCAGTATTTT
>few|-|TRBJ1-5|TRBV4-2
CASSQDRQPLGQPQHF
TGTGCCAGCAGCCAAGATAGACAACCTTTGGGGCAGCCCCAGCATTTT
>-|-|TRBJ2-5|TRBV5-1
CASSLRIGSGEGTQYF
TGCGCCAGCAGCTTGAGGATAGGGTCGGGAGAAGGGACCCAGTACTTC
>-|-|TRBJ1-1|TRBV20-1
CSALAGTEAFF
TGCAGTGCCTTGGCTGGGACTGAAGCTTTCTTT
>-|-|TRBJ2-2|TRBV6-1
CASSDRNTGELFF
TGTGCCAGCAGTGACAGGAACACCGGGGAGCTGTTTTTT
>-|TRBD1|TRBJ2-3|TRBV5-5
CASSLMTGGGADTQYF
TGTGCCAGCAGCTTGATGACAGGGGGCGGCGCAGATACGCAGTATTTT
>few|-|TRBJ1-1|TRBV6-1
CASSLNAGLDTEAFF
TGTGCCAGCAGTCTGAATGCGGGGTTGGACACTGAAGCTTTCTTT
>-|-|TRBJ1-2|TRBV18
CASSPETGTYGYTF
TGTGCCAGCTCACCGGAAACAGGGACATATGGCTACACCTTC
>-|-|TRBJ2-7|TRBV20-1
CSARDKRARVGEQYF
TGCAGTGCTAGAGATAAAAGGGCTAGGGTGGGCGAGCAGTACTTC
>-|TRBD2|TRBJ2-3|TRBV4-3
CASSQDSPISGRADSTDTQYF
TGCGCCAGCAGCCAAGATTCCCCAATCAGCGGGAGGGCCGATAGCACAGATACGCAGTATTTT
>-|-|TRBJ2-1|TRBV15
CATRAFSYNEQFF
TGTGCCACCAGGGCCTTCTCCTACAATGAGCAGTTCTTC
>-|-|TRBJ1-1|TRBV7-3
CASSFNGATEAFF
TGTGCCAGCAGCTTCAACGGGGCCACTGAAGCTTTCTTT
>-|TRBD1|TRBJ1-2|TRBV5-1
CASRTNTGTGMLNGYTF
TGCGCCAGCCGGACGAATACCGGGACAGGGATGTTGAATGGCTACACCTTC
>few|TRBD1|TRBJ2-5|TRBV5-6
CASSSTGLPQETQYF
TGTGCCAGCAGCTCGACAGGGCTACCCCAAGAGACCCAGTACTTC
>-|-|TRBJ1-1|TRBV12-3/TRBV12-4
CASSLIAGTNTEAFF
TGTGCCAGCAGTTTAATTGCAGGTACGAACACTGAAGCTTTCTTT
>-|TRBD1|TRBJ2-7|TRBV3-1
CASSPLGTGGNYEQYF
TGTGCCAGCAGCCCCCTCGGGACAGGGGGTAACTACGAGCAGTACTTC
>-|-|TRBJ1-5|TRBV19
CATTENNQPQHF
TGTGCCACGACCGAGAACAATCAGCCCCAGCATTTT
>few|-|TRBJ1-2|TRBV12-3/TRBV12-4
CASSLPSGANYGYTF
TGTGCCAGCAGTCTCCCGTCCGGGGCTAACTATGGCTACACCTTC
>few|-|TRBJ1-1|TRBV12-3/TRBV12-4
CASSRRLGGNTEAFF
TGTGCCAGCAGTCGTAGATTGGGGGGGAACACTGAAGCTTTCTTT
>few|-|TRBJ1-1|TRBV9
CASSVDMGPNPAF
TGTGCCAGCAGCGTAGATATGGGGCCAAACCCTGCCTTT
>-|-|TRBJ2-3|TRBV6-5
CASRLGSTDTQYF
TGTGCCAGCAGGCTGGGGAGCACAGATACGCAGTATTTT
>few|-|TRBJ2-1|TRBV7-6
CASSQNGGASYNEQFF
TGTGCCAGCAGCCAAAACGGGGGAGCGTCCTACAATGAGCAGTTCTTC
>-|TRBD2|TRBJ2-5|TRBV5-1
CASSFTLAGQETQYF
TGCGCCAGCAGCTTTACTCTAGCGGGACAAGAGACCCAGTACTTC
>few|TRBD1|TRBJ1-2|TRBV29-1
CSVSPGTGTWGYTF
TGCAGCGTATCCCCCGGGACAGGGACTTGGGGCTACACCTTC
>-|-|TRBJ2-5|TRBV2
CASSEWETQYF
TGTGCCAGCAGTGAATGGGAGACCCAGTACTTC